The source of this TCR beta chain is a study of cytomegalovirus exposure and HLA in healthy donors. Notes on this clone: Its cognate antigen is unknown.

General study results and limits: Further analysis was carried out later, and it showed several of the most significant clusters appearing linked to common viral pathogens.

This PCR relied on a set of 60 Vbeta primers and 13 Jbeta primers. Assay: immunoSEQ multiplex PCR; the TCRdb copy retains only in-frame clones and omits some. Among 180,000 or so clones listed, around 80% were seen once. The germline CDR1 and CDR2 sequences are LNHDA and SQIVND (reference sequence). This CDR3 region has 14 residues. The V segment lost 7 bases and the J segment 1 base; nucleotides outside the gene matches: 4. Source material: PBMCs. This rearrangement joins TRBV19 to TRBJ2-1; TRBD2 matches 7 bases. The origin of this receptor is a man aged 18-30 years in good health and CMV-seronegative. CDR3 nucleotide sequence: TGTGCCAGTAACGCGGGAGCGTCCTACAATGAGCAGTTCTTC. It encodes CASNAGASYNEQFF.